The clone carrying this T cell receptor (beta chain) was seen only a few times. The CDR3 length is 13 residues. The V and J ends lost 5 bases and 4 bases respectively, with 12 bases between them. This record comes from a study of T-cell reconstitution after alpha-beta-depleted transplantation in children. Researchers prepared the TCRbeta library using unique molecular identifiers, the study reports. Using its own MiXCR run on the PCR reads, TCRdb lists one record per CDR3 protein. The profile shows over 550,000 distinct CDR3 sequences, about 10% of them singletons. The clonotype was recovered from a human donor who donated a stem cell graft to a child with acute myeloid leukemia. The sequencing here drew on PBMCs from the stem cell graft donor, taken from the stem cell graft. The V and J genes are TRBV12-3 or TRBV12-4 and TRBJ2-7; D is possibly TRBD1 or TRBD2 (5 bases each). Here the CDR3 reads CASSTGTLYEQYF. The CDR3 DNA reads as TGTGCCAGCAGTACCGGGACGTTATACGAGCAGTACTTC.